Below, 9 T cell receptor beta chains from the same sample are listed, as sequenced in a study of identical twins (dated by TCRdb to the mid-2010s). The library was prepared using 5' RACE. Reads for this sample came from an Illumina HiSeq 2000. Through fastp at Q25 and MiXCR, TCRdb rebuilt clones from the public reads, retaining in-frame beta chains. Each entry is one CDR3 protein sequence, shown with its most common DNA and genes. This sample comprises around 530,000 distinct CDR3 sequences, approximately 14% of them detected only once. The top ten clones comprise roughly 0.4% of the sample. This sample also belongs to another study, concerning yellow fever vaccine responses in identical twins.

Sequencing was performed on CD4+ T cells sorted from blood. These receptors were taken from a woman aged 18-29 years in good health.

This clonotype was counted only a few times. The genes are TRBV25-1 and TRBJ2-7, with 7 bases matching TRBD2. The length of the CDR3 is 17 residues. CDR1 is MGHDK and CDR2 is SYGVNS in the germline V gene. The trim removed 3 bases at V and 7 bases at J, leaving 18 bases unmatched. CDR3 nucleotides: TGTGCCAGCAGTGACCGTAAGGGTGCGGGAGAGACCAGGGAGCAGTACTTC. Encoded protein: CASSDRKGAGETREQYF.

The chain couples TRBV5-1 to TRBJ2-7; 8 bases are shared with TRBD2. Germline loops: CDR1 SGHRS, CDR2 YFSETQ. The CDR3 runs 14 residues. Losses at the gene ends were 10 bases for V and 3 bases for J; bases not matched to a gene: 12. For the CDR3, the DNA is TGCGCCGGCGACCAGCGGGAGAGAATCTACGAGCAGTACTTC. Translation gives CAGDQRERIYEQYF.

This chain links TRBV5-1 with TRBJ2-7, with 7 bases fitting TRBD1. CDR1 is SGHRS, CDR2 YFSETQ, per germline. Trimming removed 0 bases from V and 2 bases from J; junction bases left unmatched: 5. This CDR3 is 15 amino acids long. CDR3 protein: CASSLGTTGAYEQYF. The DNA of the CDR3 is TGCGCCAGCAGCTTGGGAACCACAGGGGCCTACGAGCAGTACTTC.

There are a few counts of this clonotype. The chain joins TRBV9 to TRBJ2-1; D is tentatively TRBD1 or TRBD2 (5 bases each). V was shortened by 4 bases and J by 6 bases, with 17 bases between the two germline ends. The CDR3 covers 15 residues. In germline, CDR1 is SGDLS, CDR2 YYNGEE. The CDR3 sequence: CASSPRDGTLNEQFF. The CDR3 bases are TGTGCCAGCAGCCCCCGGGACGGAACCCTCAATGAGCAGTTCTTC.

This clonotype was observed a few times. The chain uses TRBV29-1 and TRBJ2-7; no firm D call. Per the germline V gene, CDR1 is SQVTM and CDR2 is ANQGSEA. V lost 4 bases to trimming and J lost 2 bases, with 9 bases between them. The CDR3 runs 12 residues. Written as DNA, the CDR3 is TGCAGCGTTGTGTCGGCCACCTACGAGCAGTACTTC. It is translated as CSVVSATYEQYF.

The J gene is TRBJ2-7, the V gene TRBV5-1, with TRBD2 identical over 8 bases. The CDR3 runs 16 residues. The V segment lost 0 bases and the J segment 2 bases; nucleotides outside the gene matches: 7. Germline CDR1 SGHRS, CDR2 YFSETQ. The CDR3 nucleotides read TGCGCCAGCAGCTTGGCTAGCGGGTTTGGGCCCTACGAGCAGTACTTC. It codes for CASSLASGFGPYEQYF.

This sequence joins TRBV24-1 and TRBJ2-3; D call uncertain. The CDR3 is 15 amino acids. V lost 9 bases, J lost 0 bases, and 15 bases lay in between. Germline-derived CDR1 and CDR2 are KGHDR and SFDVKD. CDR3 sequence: CATAPAELSTDTQYF. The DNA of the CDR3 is TGTGCCACCGCCCCTGCGGAGCTTAGCACAGATACGCAGTATTTT.

The CDR3 reads CASSKTWGGGETQYF. The CDR3 region has the DNA TGTGCCAGCAGCAAGACGTGGGGGGGAGGAGAGACCCAGTACTTC. The chain couples TRBV7-2 to TRBJ2-5, with 7 bases that match TRBD2. The CDR3 runs 15 residues. Looked up from germline, CDR1 is SGHTA and CDR2 is FQGNSA. The J segment lost 4 bases and the V segment lost 5 bases, leaving 10 bases of the junction unmatched.

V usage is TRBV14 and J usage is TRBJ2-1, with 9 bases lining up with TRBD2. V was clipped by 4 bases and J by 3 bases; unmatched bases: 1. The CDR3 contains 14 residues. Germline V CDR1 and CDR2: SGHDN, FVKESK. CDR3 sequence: CASSRLAVYNEQFF. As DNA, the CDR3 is TGTGCCAGCAGCCGACTAGCGGTCTACAATGAGCAGTTCTTC.